This is a list of T cell receptor beta chains from one sample in a study of blood T cell repertoires in COVID-19. TCRdb's table, derived via immunoSEQ multiplex PCR, lists solely in-frame clones and lacks some. Of roughly 68,000 clones listed, roughly 81% are singletons. The source material was peripheral blood. The receptors derive from a human donor in a cohort sampled during active COVID-19. Both conserved end residues are part of each CDR3. D genes are given only for firm matches. Part of the rows lack a size; the others show once, few, many or a class for expanded clones.

clone_size d_call j_call v_call cdr3_aa cdr3_nt
NA NA TRBJ1-3 TRBV18 CASSPVAEASGNTIYF TGTGCCAGCTCACCCGTAGCAGAGGCCTCTGGAAACACCATATATTTT
few NA TRBJ2-1 TRBV5-8 CASSLLLAREFF TGTGCCAGCAGCTTGCTACTCGCGAGGGAGTTCTTC
NA NA TRBJ1-5 TRBV19 CASRQERGGRQPQHF TGTGCCAGCCGTCAAGAAAGGGGAGGGCGTCAGCCCCAGCATTTT
NA NA TRBJ2-7 TRBV12-3/TRBV12-4 CASSLQSYEQYF TGTGCCAGCAGTCTGCAGTCCTACGAGCAGTACTTC
NA NA TRBJ2-6 TRBV24-1 CATSVGGRGTGANVLTF TGTGCCACCAGTGTTGGGGGGAGAGGTACCGGGGCCAACGTCCTGACTTTC
NA NA TRBJ2-3 TRBV15 CATSTIRRGTQYF TGTGCCACCAGCACAATTCGAAGGGGTACGCAGTATTTT
NA TRBD2 TRBJ2-3 TRBV27 CASCRLAGTDTQYF TGTGCCAGTTGTAGACTAGCGGGAACAGATACGCAGTATTTT
NA NA TRBJ1-5 TRBV27 CASSAREDGNQPQHF TGTGCCAGCAGCGCTAGGGAGGACGGCAATCAGCCCCAGCATTTT
few NA TRBJ1-4 TRBV5-6 CASSSYSGSNEKLFF TGTGCCAGCAGCTCTTACAGCGGATCCAATGAAAAACTGTTTTTT
NA TRBD1 TRBJ1-1 TRBV19 CASSTIQGSEAFF TGTGCCAGTAGTACAATACAGGGGTCTGAAGCTTTCTTT
NA TRBD2 TRBJ2-1 TRBV13 CASSSTGLAPDNEQFF TGTGCCAGCAGCTCTACGGGACTAGCGCCAGACAATGAGCAGTTCTTC
NA NA TRBJ1-5 TRBV6-2/TRBV6-3 CASSYPGHFSNQPQHF TGTGCCAGCAGTTACCCCGGACACTTTAGCAATCAGCCCCAGCATTTT
NA NA TRBJ2-1 TRBV5-1 CASSLDISSYNEQFF TGCGCCAGCAGCTTGGACATCAGCTCCTACAATGAGCAGTTCTTC
NA NA TRBJ2-2 TRBV27 CASMWQNTGELFF TGTGCCAGCATGTGGCAGAACACCGGGGAGCTGTTTTTT
NA NA TRBJ2-4 TRBV19 CASSIGGMGSENIQYF TGTGCCAGTAGTATTGGGGGGATGGGCTCGGAAAACATTCAGTACTTC
NA NA TRBJ1-2 TRBV19 CASRNPGFHNYGYTF TGTGCCAGTCGAAACCCAGGCTTCCATAACTATGGCTACACCTTC
NA NA TRBJ1-2 TRBV7-9 CASSPGGYYGYTF TGTGCCAGCAGCCCGGGGGGGTACTATGGCTACACCTTC
NA NA TRBJ2-3 TRBV5-1 CASSYATGHTDTQYF TGCGCCAGCAGCTATGCGACAGGCCACACAGATACGCAGTATTTT
NA NA TRBJ2-7 TRBV20-1 CSGLVIQEQYF TGCAGTGGGTTAGTGATACAGGAGCAGTACTTC
NA NA TRBJ1-2 TRBV6-5 CASTQYADGYTF TGTGCCAGCACCCAATACGCGGATGGCTACACCTTC
few NA TRBJ2-7 TRBV4-2 CASSQVLSNYEQYF TGTGCCAGCAGCCAAGTTCTCAGTAACTACGAGCAGTACTTC
NA TRBD1 TRBJ2-7 TRBV5-6 CASSPGQTYEQYF TGTGCCAGCAGTCCGGGACAGACCTACGAGCAGTACTTC
once NA TRBJ2-1 TRBV9 CASSSQGSEQFF TGTGCCAGCAGCTCACAGGGTTCTGAGCAGTTCTTC
NA NA TRBJ2-1 TRBV5-6 CASSLSGGPYNEQFF TGTGCCAGCAGCTTGTCTGGCGGCCCATACAATGAGCAGTTCTTC
NA NA TRBJ1-6 TRBV4-3 CASSQAGHYNSPLHF TGCGCCAGCAGCCAAGCGGGACATTATAATTCACCCCTCCACTTT
NA NA TRBJ2-4 TRBV19 CASSISGGNIQYF TGTGCCAGTAGTATCTCTGGGGGGAACATTCAGTACTTC
NA TRBD1 TRBJ1-2 TRBV13 CASSSSGTVGFLYGYTF TGTGCCAGCAGCTCTTCCGGGACAGTCGGGTTTTTGTATGGCTACACCTTC
NA NA TRBJ2-2 TRBV6-5 CASRPQGRVTGELFF TGTGCCAGCAGGCCGCAGGGGAGGGTCACCGGGGAGCTGTTTTTT
once TRBD1 TRBJ1-2 TRBV28 CASFPTGGNYGYTF TGTGCCAGTTTCCCCACAGGGGGAAACTATGGCTACACCTTC
once NA TRBJ1-5 TRBV7-8 CASSLLTGGPQHF TGTGCCAGCAGCTTGTTGACCGGCGGGCCCCAGCATTTT
NA NA TRBJ2-2 TRBV27 CASSLRRGRSGELFF TGTGCCAGCAGTTTACGGAGGGGGCGATCCGGGGAGCTGTTTTTT
NA NA TRBJ1-1 TRBV6-6 CASSYLGATEAFF TGTGCCAGCAGTTATCTGGGGGCTACTGAAGCTTTCTTT
NA NA TRBJ2-2 TRBV28 CASRYGRRGSTGELFF TGTGCCAGCAGATACGGACGCCGGGGGAGCACCGGGGAGCTGTTTTTT
NA TRBD2 TRBJ2-2 TRBV4-1 CASSRGLAGSWELFF TGCGCCAGCAGCCGAGGACTAGCGGGGTCCTGGGAGCTGTTTTTT
NA NA TRBJ1-2 TRBV19 CASSITGSGGYTF TGTGCCAGTAGTATAACGGGATCCGGGGGCTACACCTTC
NA TRBD1 TRBJ2-7 TRBV9 CASSVDRAGYEQYF TGTGCCAGCAGCGTCGACAGGGCGGGTTACGAGCAGTACTTC
NA TRBD1 TRBJ1-2 TRBV2 CASSPTGAQANYGYTF TGTGCCAGCAGCCCCACAGGGGCTCAAGCTAACTATGGCTACACCTTC
many NA TRBJ1-6 TRBV19 CASSTQGSNSPLHF TGTGCCAGTAGCACACAGGGATCCAATTCACCCCTCCACTTT
NA TRBD1 TRBJ2-2 TRBV7-8 CASSWGQKNTGELFF TGTGCCAGCAGCTGGGGACAGAAGAACACCGGGGAGCTGTTTTTT
once TRBD1 TRBJ2-3 TRBV6-5 CASSWGQLTDTQYF TGTGCCAGCAGTTGGGGACAGCTCACAGATACGCAGTATTTT
NA NA TRBJ1-4 TRBV28 CASSSNVEGFLSEKLFF TGTGCCAGCAGTTCTAACGTGGAGGGGTTTTTGAGTGAAAAACTGTTTTTT
NA TRBD1 TRBJ2-2 TRBV6-5 CASGTGVTGELFF TGTGCCAGCGGGACAGGGGTGACCGGGGAGCTGTTTTTT
NA TRBD2 TRBJ2-1 TRBV2 CASSGGRHSYNEQFF TGTGCCAGCAGTGGCGGGAGACACTCCTACAATGAGCAGTTCTTC
NA TRBD2 TRBJ2-1 TRBV28 CASSPGVAGGNEQFF TGTGCCAGCAGTCCCGGGGTAGCGGGAGGAAATGAGCAGTTCTTC